This record covers a single T cell receptor beta chain. This sample is drawn from a study of shared clonotypes between healthy human individuals. The genomic DNA of each subset was split evenly across several immunoSEQ plates. Sequencing was performed with immunoSEQ multiplex PCR; in TCRdb, only in-frame clones are kept and a portion is missing. The data contain approximately 500,000 clones, around four fifths of them singletons. Germline CDR1 is MDHEN and CDR2 is SYDVKM. CDR3 length: 16 amino acids. The V gene lost 1 base and the J gene lost 2 bases, with 14 bases spanning the gap. The rearrangement uses TRBV28 and TRBJ2-5; D possibly matches TRBD1 or TRBD2 (5 bases each). Input material: PBMCs. The clonotype originates from a middle-aged woman in good health. Some clones in this sample may be carry-over from other donors' samples. The CDR3 DNA follows: TGTGCCAGCAGTTTATATTCTGGGACGGGTCAAGAGACCCAGTACTTC. Translation: CASSLYSGTGQETQYF. The whole variable domain, remainder taken from reference TRBV28 and TRBJ2-5, is DVKVTQSSRYLVKRTGEKVFLECVQDMDHENMFWYRQDPGLGLRLIYFSYDVKMKEKGDIPEGYSVSREKKERFSLILESASTNQTSMYLCASSLYSGTGQETQYFGPGTRLLVL.